The count of the clone carrying this T cell receptor (beta chain) is one. No antigen is known for it. This specimen comes from a study of identical twins. Overall study findings and caveats: Memory repertoires lacked the insertion deficit that abundant cord blood beta clonotypes showed.

In TCRdb, the 5' RACE reads were re-called with MiXCR into one record per CDR3 protein. This table holds 400,000 to 500,000 distinct CDR3 sequences, roughly 18% found once. The TCR sequence derives from a man aged 45 to 65 in good health. The sequenced material came from naive T cells sorted from blood.

CDR3: CASGLVVTGTASGANVLTF. In DNA form, the CDR3 reads TGTGCTAGTGGTTTGGTCGTCACCGGGACGGCCTCTGGGGCCAACGTCCTGACTTTC. The chain has TRBV12-5 and TRBJ2-6, with D possibly being TRBD1 or TRBD2 (5 bases each). Between the trimmed V and J ends, which lost 0 bases and 0 bases, there was a span of 15 bases. Germline lookup yields CDR1 LGHNT and CDR2 FRNRAP. The CDR3 loop spans 19 amino acids. The full variable domain, its missing parts supplied by reference TRBV12-5 and TRBJ2-6, is DARVTQTPRHKVTEMGQEVTMRCQPILGHNTVFWYRQTMMQGLELLAYFRNRAPLDDSGMPKDRFSAEMPDATLATLKIQPSEPRDSAVYFCASGLVVTGTASGANVLTFGAGSRLTVL.